A selection of T cell receptor beta chains follows, all from one sample in a study of preoperative IRX-2 immunotherapy in early breast cancer. Sequencing was performed with immunoSEQ multiplex PCR; in TCRdb, only in-frame clones are kept and a portion is missing. This repertoire shows 30,000 to 35,000 clones, more than 90% found once; its top ten account for under 8%. This specimen was acquired from a patient treated with IRX-2 immunotherapy. The receptors derive from a human donor with breast cancer. Both conserved end residues are part of each CDR3. The D gene is left open where the match is weak. A clone size is listed for some rows: how often the clone was seen (once, few, many), or a class if it is expanded.

D: .
J: TRBJ1-5
size: .
V: TRBV4-2
DNA: TGTGCCAGCAGCCAAGGGGCCGGGGCCAATCAGCCCCAGCATTTT
CDR3: CASSQGAGANQPQHF

D: TRBD1
J: TRBJ1-5
size: .
V: TRBV5-6
DNA: TGTGCCAGCAGCTTGGGGACAGGCCAGCCCCAGCATTTT
CDR3: CASSLGTGQPQHF

D: TRBD1
J: TRBJ2-3
size: .
V: TRBV28
DNA: TGTGCCAGCAGTTTATACAGACAGGGGGCGGGGAATACGCAGTATTTT
CDR3: CASSLYRQGAGNTQYF

D: TRBD1
J: TRBJ2-7
size: .
V: TRBV7-2
DNA: TGTGCCAGCAGCTTTATTGGTCGACAGGGGAAGTACGAGCAGTACTTC
CDR3: CASSFIGRQGKYEQYF

D: TRBD1
J: TRBJ1-5
size: .
V: TRBV4-1
DNA: TGCGCCAGCAGCCAAGGGACAGGGGGCAGTCAGCCCCAGCATTTT
CDR3: CASSQGTGGSQPQHF

D: .
J: TRBJ2-2
size: .
V: TRBV12-5
DNA: TGTGCTAGTGGTCCTACAACCGGGGAGCTGTTTTTT
CDR3: CASGPTTGELFF

D: TRBD2
J: TRBJ2-1
size: .
V: TRBV4-2
DNA: TGTGCCAGCAGCCAAGATACACTAGCGGGAGACCTCAATGAGCAGTTCTTC
CDR3: CASSQDTLAGDLNEQFF

D: .
J: TRBJ2-1
size: .
V: TRBV27
DNA: TGTGCCAGCAGTACACGATTAGCGGAATCCTACAATGAGCAGTTCTTC
CDR3: CASSTRLAESYNEQFF

D: .
J: TRBJ2-6
size: .
V: TRBV5-1
DNA: TGCGCCAGCAGCTTTATGGGGGCAGCTACTTACGTCCTGACTTTC
CDR3: CASSFMGAATYVLTF

D: .
J: TRBJ1-1
size: .
V: TRBV14
DNA: TGTGCCAGCAGCCAAACGTACAGCACTGAAGCTTTCTTT
CDR3: CASSQTYSTEAFF

D: TRBD2
J: TRBJ2-1
size: once
V: TRBV15
DNA: TGTGCCACCAGCAAGCTTTCTAGCGGGAGTCGGAATGAGCAGTTCTTC
CDR3: CATSKLSSGSRNEQFF

D: TRBD1
J: TRBJ1-2
size: .
V: TRBV4-1
DNA: TGCGCCAGCGGGGACAGTCCCCATGATTATGACTACACCTTC
CDR3: CASGDSPHDYDYTF

D: .
J: TRBJ1-1
size: .
V: TRBV5-4
DNA: TGTGCCAGCAGCGTAGCTTCTGAAGCTTTCTTT
CDR3: CASSVASEAFF

D: .
J: TRBJ2-4
size: once
V: TRBV6-5
DNA: TGTGCCAGCAGGGGTAAAAGGACCAAAAACATTCAGTACTTC
CDR3: CASRGKRTKNIQYF

D: .
J: TRBJ2-5
size: .
V: TRBV10-1
DNA: TGCGCCAGCAGTGAGGGCGAAATGGGGACCCAGTACTTC
CDR3: CASSEGEMGTQYF

D: TRBD1
J: TRBJ1-1
size: .
V: TRBV7-2
DNA: TGTGCCAGCAGCGCCCGACAGGGACTACGCACTGAAGCTTTCTTT
CDR3: CASSARQGLRTEAFF

D: TRBD1
J: TRBJ2-2
size: .
V: TRBV5-6
DNA: TGTGCCAGCAGTTCGACAGGGGGCCCGAACACCGGGGAGCTGTTTTTT
CDR3: CASSSTGGPNTGELFF

D: TRBD1
J: TRBJ2-6
size: .
V: TRBV5-1
DNA: TGCGCCAGCAGCTCGACAGGGCCTGGGGCCAACGTCCTGACTTTC
CDR3: CASSSTGPGANVLTF

D: .
J: TRBJ2-5
size: .
V: TRBV5-1
DNA: TGCGCCAGCAGCTTCCGCGACCAAGAGACCCAGTACTTC
CDR3: CASSFRDQETQYF

D: .
J: TRBJ2-5
size: .
V: TRBV7-3
DNA: TGTGCCAGCAGCCGTAGTGCAGTTGAAGAGACCCAGTACTTC
CDR3: CASSRSAVEETQYF

D: TRBD1
J: TRBJ2-3
size: once
V: TRBV7-7
DNA: TGTGCTAGCAGCTTGACAGGGGGGACAGATACGCAGTATTTT
CDR3: CASSLTGGTDTQYF

D: .
J: TRBJ1-5
size: .
V: TRBV18
DNA: TGTGCCAGCTCACCGGATGGGGGGGGATCGAATCAGCCCCAGCATTTT
CDR3: CASSPDGGGSNQPQHF

D: TRBD2
J: TRBJ2-3
size: .
V: TRBV7-2
DNA: TGTACCAGCAGCTTAGGACCTAGCGGGAGTACGGATACGCAGTATTTT
CDR3: CTSSLGPSGSTDTQYF

D: .
J: TRBJ2-7
size: .
V: TRBV7-8
DNA: TGTGCCAGCAGCTTACTTAGGGGCGAGGACGAGCAGTACTTC
CDR3: CASSLLRGEDEQYF

D: .
J: TRBJ1-5
size: .
V: TRBV5-6
DNA: TGTGCCAGCAGCTTTGGTCAGTCCCTCGGGCCCCAGCATTTT
CDR3: CASSFGQSLGPQHF

D: TRBD2
J: TRBJ2-1
size: .
V: TRBV19
DNA: TGTGCCAGTACCACATCACTAGCGGGAGTTAATGAGCAGTTCTTC
CDR3: CASTTSLAGVNEQFF

D: .
J: TRBJ2-2
size: .
V: TRBV5-6
DNA: TGTGCCAGCAGCTTGGTCAGTTCGAACACCGGGGAGCTGTTTTTT
CDR3: CASSLVSSNTGELFF

D: .
J: TRBJ2-5
size: once
V: TRBV7-2
DNA: TGTGCCAGCAGCTTACGAGGGGAGACCCAGTACTTC
CDR3: CASSLRGETQYF

D: TRBD2
J: TRBJ2-2
size: .
V: TRBV7-8
DNA: TGTGCCAGCAGCTTAGGGGGGGGTGCCACGACCGGGGAGCTGTTTTTT
CDR3: CASSLGGGATTGELFF

D: .
J: TRBJ2-1
size: .
V: TRBV6-5
DNA: TGTGCCAGCAGGGTCGGTTTTGACAATGAGCAGTTCTTC
CDR3: CASRVGFDNEQFF

D: .
J: TRBJ2-7
size: .
V: TRBV7-7
DNA: TGTGCTAGCGGCGAACAGGGGACTAACGAGCAGTACTTC
CDR3: CASGEQGTNEQYF

D: TRBD1
J: TRBJ2-2
size: .
V: TRBV11-3
DNA: TGTGCCAGCAGCTTATTTGACAGGGGCTCGAACACCGGGGAGCTGTTTTTT
CDR3: CASSLFDRGSNTGELFF

D: .
J: TRBJ1-1
size: .
V: TRBV5-1
DNA: TGCGCCAGCAGCTTGGTAACGGGGAAGGACACTGAAGCTTTCTTT
CDR3: CASSLVTGKDTEAFF

D: .
J: TRBJ2-7
size: .
V: TRBV20-1
DNA: TGCAGTGCTAGAACCTACGAGCAGTACTTC
CDR3: CSARTYEQYF

D: TRBD2
J: TRBJ2-7
size: once
V: TRBV15
DNA: TGTGCCACCAGCAGAGATCTGGCGGGGGGCTCCTACGAGCAGTACTTC
CDR3: CATSRDLAGGSYEQYF

D: .
J: TRBJ1-4
size: .
V: TRBV6-7
DNA: TGTGCCAGCAGTAGACAGGCGGGTAGTACTAATGAAAAACTGTTTTTT
CDR3: CASSRQAGSTNEKLFF

D: TRBD1
J: TRBJ1-4
size: .
V: TRBV4-2
DNA: TGTGCCAGCAGCCAAGCCCCCGGGACAGGGAACGAAAAACTGTTTTTT
CDR3: CASSQAPGTGNEKLFF

D: .
J: TRBJ2-5
size: .
V: TRBV5-4
DNA: TGTGCCAGCAGAGTAAGGGAGACCCAGTACTTC
CDR3: CASRVRETQYF

D: TRBD2
J: TRBJ2-1
size: .
V: TRBV4-2
DNA: TGTGCCAGCAGCCAAACGGGGGGAACCTACAATGAGCAGTTCTTC
CDR3: CASSQTGGTYNEQFF

D: .
J: TRBJ1-4
size: .
V: TRBV2
DNA: TGTGCCAGCAGTTCGGAATCTACCCGGGAAAAACTGTTTTTT
CDR3: CASSSESTREKLFF